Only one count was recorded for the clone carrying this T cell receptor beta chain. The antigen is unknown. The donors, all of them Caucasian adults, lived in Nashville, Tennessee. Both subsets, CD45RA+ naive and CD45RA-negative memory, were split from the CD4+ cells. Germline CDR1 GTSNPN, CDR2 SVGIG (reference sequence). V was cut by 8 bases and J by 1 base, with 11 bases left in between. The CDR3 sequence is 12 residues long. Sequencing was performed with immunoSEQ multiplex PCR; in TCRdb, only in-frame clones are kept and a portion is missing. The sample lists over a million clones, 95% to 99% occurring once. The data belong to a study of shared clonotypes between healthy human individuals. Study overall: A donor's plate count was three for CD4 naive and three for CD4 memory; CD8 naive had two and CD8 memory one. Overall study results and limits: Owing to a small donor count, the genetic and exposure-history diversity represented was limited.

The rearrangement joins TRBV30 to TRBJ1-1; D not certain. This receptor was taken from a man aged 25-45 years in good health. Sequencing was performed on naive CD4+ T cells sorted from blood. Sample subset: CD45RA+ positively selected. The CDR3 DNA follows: TGTGCCGGGGTTGCGGGGAACACTGAAGCTTTCTTT. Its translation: CAGVAGNTEAFF.